The following is a TCR beta chain sequence with its context. Antigen specificity is unknown. The J segment lost 5 bases and the V segment lost 4 bases, leaving 8 bases of the junction unmatched. This CDR3 spans 15 amino acids. CDR1 is SEHNR, CDR2 FQNEAQ, per germline (reference sequence). This sample was included in a study of blood T cells in healthy people across ages. Next came a second PCR, run for roughly 6 to 11 cycles, which used a sample-barcoded 5' primer along with a J-beta primer mix. MiXCR, run by TCRdb on the 5' RACE reads, gives a single entry per CDR3 protein. The sample includes approximately 780,000 distinct CDR3 sequences, around a quarter of them seen just once. Study-level findings and limits: Older age coincided with a roughly linear decline in TCR beta diversity per million T cells.

In addition, the sample was reused for a study of T cells of mothers and their children. That work adds: Three healthy Caucasian mothers, along with their six children, served as the donors. The TCR beta CDR3 read count exceeded 9.5 million for each mother and was 2.5 million to 3 million for each child. A slight, non-significant increase in overlap was found for related mother-child pairs relative to unrelated pairs.

This sequence was found in a boy younger than 18 in good health. The rearrangement uses TRBV7-9 and TRBJ2-4, with 7 bases aligning to TRBD2. The material sequenced was blood. The CDR3 loop is CASSYGGEEENIQYF. DNA of the CDR3: TGTGCCAGCAGCTATGGGGGGGAGGAGGAAAACATTCAGTACTTC.